This passage covers 16 T cell receptor beta chains from one sample sequenced in a study of blood T cell repertoires in COVID-19. Some clones are missing from TCRdb's copy, which holds only in-frame ones; the method was immunoSEQ multiplex PCR. The sample shows about 280,000 clones, approximately 85% of them seen only once. The sample taken for sequencing was peripheral blood. Source of these receptors: a man in his forties or fifties with active or convalescent COVID-19.

Comments on this clone: This may come from a read error, since a much larger clone is one base off. The rearrangement uses TRBV7-2 and TRBJ2-7; 7 bases are shared with TRBD2. With 5 bases clipped from V and 4 bases from J, the junction kept 2 bases outside the gene matches. CDR1 is SGHTA, CDR2 FQGNSA, per germline. The CDR3 runs to 12 residues. The CDR3 loop is CASSPGGYEQYF. In DNA, the CDR3 is TGTGCCAGCAGCCCCGGGGGGTACGAGCAGTACTTC.

The gene calls are TRBV6-5 and TRBJ1-1; D perhaps matches TRBD1 (6 bases). Germline CDR1 MNHEY, CDR2 SVGAGI. V lost 7 bases and J 1 base, leaving 10 bases between the germline ends. The CDR3 contains 13 residues. As DNA, the CDR3 is TGTGCCAGCAAGCCGACAGGGAACACTGAAGCTTTCTTT. Residues: CASKPTGNTEAFF.

The rearrangement joins TRBV2 to TRBJ2-7; TRBD2 aligns across 8 bases. The CDR3 spans 13 residues. Trimming took 6 bases from V and 3 from J; bases not matched to a gene: 4. Germline V CDR1 and CDR2: SNHLY, FYNNEI. The CDR3 DNA reads as TGTGCCAGCAGCAGCGGGAGAGGCTACGAGCAGTACTTC. It yields the protein CASSSGRGYEQYF. The full variable domain, with the rest looked up from reference TRBV2 and TRBJ2-7, is EPEVTQTPSHQVTQMGQEVILRCVPISNHLYFYWYRQILGQKVEFLVSFYNNEISEKSEIFDDQFSVERPDGSNFTLKIRSTKLEDSAMYFCASSSGRGYEQYFGPGTRLTVT.

The chain couples TRBV6-5 to TRBJ1-3, with D perhaps matching TRBD1 (6 bases). V lost 9 bases, J lost 4 bases, and 16 bases lay in between. The V gene's germline CDR1 is MNHEY and CDR2 SVGAGI. This CDR3 spans 14 amino acids. The CDR3 is CASHSGGRGNTIYF. The CDR3 DNA is TGTGCCAGTCATTCCGGGGGGCGAGGAAACACCATATATTTT.

The chain links TRBV12-3 or TRBV12-4 to TRBJ2-7; D may be TRBD1 (5 bases). Trimming removed 8 bases from V and 6 bases from J, with 17 bases in between. This CDR3 has 13 amino acids. As DNA, the CDR3 is TGTGCCAGCCAACTCAGTGGGGCCCCCGAGCAGTACTTC. Translating it yields CASQLSGAPEQYF.

The chain recombines TRBV28 with TRBJ2-1, with 8 bases that match TRBD1. Germline lookup yields CDR1 MDHEN and CDR2 SYDVKM. Trimming removed 5 bases from V and 1 base from J; junction bases left unmatched: 4. This CDR3 is built from 15 residues. The CDR3 region is CASSPDRASYNEQFF. The CDR3, as DNA: TGTGCCAGCAGTCCGGACAGGGCTTCCTACAATGAGCAGTTCTTC.

The chain carries TRBV6-5 and TRBJ2-5, with 11 bases identical to TRBD2. The trim removed 4 bases at V and 3 bases at J, leaving 7 bases unmatched. The CDR3 has 16 residues. The germline V gene encodes CDR1 MNHEY and CDR2 SVGAGI. Written as DNA, the CDR3 is TGTGCCAGCAGTTTCAGGACTAGCGGGCTAAAAGAGACCCAGTACTTC. Its protein is CASSFRTSGLKETQYF.

The chain uses TRBV9 and TRBJ1-1, with TRBD1 as a possible D gene (6 bases). This CDR3 is built from 15 residues. The V end lost 4 bases, the J end lost 2 bases, and 15 bases lay between the germline ends. Germline CDR1 SGDLS, CDR2 YYNGEE. Here the CDR3 DNA reads TGTGCCAGCAGCCGGGACACAGGCTCAAACACTGAAGCTTTCTTT. Translation: CASSRDTGSNTEAFF.

The chain uses TRBV5-1 and TRBJ2-3, with D possibly TRBD2 on 5 matching bases. CDR1 and CDR2 from the germline V gene are SGHRS and YFSETQ. Trimming took off 0 bases at V and 2 bases at J, with 10 bases between the two ends. This CDR3 contains 15 residues. The CDR3: CASSLGGRSTDTQYF. CDR3 DNA: TGCGCCAGCAGCTTGGGAGGGCGGTCCACAGATACGCAGTATTTT.

V gene TRBV4-1 combines with J gene TRBJ2-3, with 14 positions matching TRBD2. Per germline, CDR1 MGHRA and CDR2 YSYEKL. The CDR3 consists of 15 residues. V dropped 6 bases and J dropped 5; count of bases not matched to a gene: 4. The CDR3 reads CASSRLAGGGDTQYF. The CDR3 DNA is TGCGCCAGCAGTCGACTAGCGGGAGGGGGAGATACGCAGTATTTT.

CDR3 sequence: CASSSGVEQFF. CDR3 DNA sequence: TGTGCCAGCAGCTCAGGGGTTGAGCAGTTCTTC. The gene calls are TRBV14 and TRBJ2-1; possible D gene TRBD1, 6 bases. The germline CDR1 and CDR2 sequences are SGHDN and FVKESK. Deletions cut 5 bases from V and 9 bases from J, with 8 bases between. There are 11 residues in the CDR3.

The gene calls are TRBV4-2 and TRBJ2-5; D uncertain. CDR3 length equals 13 residues. The germline V and J ends were trimmed by 3 bases and 5 bases, with 10 bases remaining between them. The germline gives CDR1 LGHNA, CDR2 YNFKEQ. The DNA for the CDR3 is TGTGCCAGCAGCCAGAGTGACGGGGAGACCCAGTACTTC. Its translation is CASSQSDGETQYF.

The V call is TRBV29-1, the J call TRBJ2-3; 10 bases line up with TRBD2. CDR1 is SQVTM, CDR2 ANQGSEA, per germline. The V gene end was trimmed by 1 base and the J gene end by 2 bases; junction bases not matched to a gene: 12. This CDR3 region has 18 residues. CDR3 amino acids: CSVEGTSGATPPTDTQYF. CDR3 DNA sequence: TGCAGCGTTGAAGGGACTAGCGGTGCCACCCCCCCCACAGATACGCAGTATTTT.

CDR3 loop: CASSSGQAIAPLHF. In DNA, the CDR3 is TGCGCCAGCAGCTCCGGACAGGCAATTGCACCCCTCCACTTT. The chain links TRBV5-1 to TRBJ1-6, with 7 bases aligning to TRBD1. Per germline, CDR1 SGHRS and CDR2 YFSETQ. Unmatched junction bases numbered 8, after V lost 3 bases and J lost 11 bases. The length of the CDR3 is 14 residues.

In this sample, this clone turned up once. This rearrangement joins TRBV7-6 to TRBJ2-5; the match to TRBD2 covers 9 bases. Germline V lookup: CDR1 SGHVS, CDR2 FNYEAQ. V dropped 3 bases and J dropped 0; count of bases not matched to a gene: 5. This CDR3 is 16 amino acids long. The CDR3 bases are TGTGCCAGCAGCTTGGTAGCGGGGGAGTACCAAGAGACCCAGTACTTC. Its protein is CASSLVAGEYQETQYF.

This clone was picked up a small number of times. The genes are TRBV4-1 and TRBJ1-5; no clear D. CDR1 and CDR2 from the germline V gene are MGHRA and YSYEKL. This CDR3 has 16 residues. V dropped 5 bases and J dropped 4 bases, with 18 bases sitting between them. DNA of the CDR3: TGCGCCAGCAGCACAAAACAGTATGACGAAAATCAGCCCCAGCATTTT. Amino acids: CASSTKQYDENQPQHF.